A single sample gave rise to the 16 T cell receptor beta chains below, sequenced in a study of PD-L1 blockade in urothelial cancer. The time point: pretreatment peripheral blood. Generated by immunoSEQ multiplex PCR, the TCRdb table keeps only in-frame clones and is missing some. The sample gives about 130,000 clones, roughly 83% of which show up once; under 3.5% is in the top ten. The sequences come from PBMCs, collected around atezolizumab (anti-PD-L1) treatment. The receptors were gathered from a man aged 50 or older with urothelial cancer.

This CDR3 reads CASSSKWTSTDTQYF. CDR3 nucleotide sequence: TGTGCCAGCAGCTCTAAGTGGACTAGCACAGATACGCAGTATTTT. The V and J genes are TRBV7-2 and TRBJ2-3; a possible D gene is TRBD2 (5 bases). The CDR3 consists of 15 residues. Germline CDR1 is SGHTA and CDR2 is FQGNSA. V was trimmed by 4 bases and J by 0 bases, leaving 11 bases between them.

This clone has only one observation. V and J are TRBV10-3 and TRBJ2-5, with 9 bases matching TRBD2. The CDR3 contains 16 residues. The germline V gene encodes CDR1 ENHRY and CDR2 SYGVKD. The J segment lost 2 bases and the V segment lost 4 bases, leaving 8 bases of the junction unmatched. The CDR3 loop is CAISGGLAETQETQYF. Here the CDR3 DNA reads TGTGCCATCAGTGGGGGACTAGCTGAAACTCAAGAGACCCAGTACTTC.

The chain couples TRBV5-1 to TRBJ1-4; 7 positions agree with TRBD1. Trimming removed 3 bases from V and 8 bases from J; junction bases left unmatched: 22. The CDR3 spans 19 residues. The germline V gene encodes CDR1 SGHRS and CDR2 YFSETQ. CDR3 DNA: TGCGCCAGCAGCTCACCAAATCGGGACAGCAAAAGGGAAGGAGAAAAACTGTTTTTT. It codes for CASSSPNRDSKREGEKLFF.

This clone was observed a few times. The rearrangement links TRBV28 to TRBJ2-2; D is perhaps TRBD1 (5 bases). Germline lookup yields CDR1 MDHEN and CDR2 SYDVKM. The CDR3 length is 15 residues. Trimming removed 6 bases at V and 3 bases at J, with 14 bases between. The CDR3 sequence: CASRGERGYTGELFF. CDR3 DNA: TGTGCCAGCAGAGGGGAAAGAGGTTACACCGGGGAGCTGTTTTTT.

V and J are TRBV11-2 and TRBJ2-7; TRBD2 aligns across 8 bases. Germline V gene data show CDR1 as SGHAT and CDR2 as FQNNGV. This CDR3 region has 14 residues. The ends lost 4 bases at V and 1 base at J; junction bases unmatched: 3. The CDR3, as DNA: TGTGCCAGCAGCTCCGGGACTAGGTCCTACGAGCAGTACTTC. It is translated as CASSSGTRSYEQYF.

The CDR3 region has the DNA TGTGCCAGCAGTCCCCCTAGCGGGAGAACCCACGAGCAGTACTTC. It yields the protein CASSPPSGRTHEQYF. The V gene is TRBV28, the J gene TRBJ2-7, with 10 bases identical to TRBD2. J was trimmed by 5 bases and V by 5 bases; bases with no gene match: 9. This CDR3 is 15 amino acids long. Germline assignment: CDR1 MDHEN and CDR2 SYDVKM.

The CDR3 DNA reads TGTGCCAGCAGTAACGGACTAGCGAACACCGGGGAGCTGTTTTTT. Protein sequence: CASSNGLANTGELFF. This chain uses TRBV6-4 with TRBJ2-2, with 7 bases fitting TRBD2. V was pared by 5 bases and J by 0 bases, with 3 bases of the junction left unmatched. There are 15 residues in the CDR3. CDR1 and CDR2 (germline): MRHNA, SNTAGT.

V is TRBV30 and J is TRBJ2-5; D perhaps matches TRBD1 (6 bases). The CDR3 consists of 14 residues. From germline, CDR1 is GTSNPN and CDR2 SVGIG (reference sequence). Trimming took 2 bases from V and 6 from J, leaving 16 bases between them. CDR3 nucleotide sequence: TGTGCCTGGAGTAAAGCAGGGGCCCCGAAGACCCAGTACTTC. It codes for CAWSKAGAPKTQYF.

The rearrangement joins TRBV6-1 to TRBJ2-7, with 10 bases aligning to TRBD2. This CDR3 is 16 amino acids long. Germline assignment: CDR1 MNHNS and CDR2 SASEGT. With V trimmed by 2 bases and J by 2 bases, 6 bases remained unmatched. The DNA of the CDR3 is TGTGCCAGCAGTGAATCCATAGGACTAGCGGCCTACGAGCAGTACTTC. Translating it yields CASSESIGLAAYEQYF.

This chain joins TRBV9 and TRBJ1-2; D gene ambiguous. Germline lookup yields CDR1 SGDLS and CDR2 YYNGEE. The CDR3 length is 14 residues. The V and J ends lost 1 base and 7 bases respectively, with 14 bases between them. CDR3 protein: CASSVTAEHRGYTF. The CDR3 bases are TGTGCCAGCAGCGTAACCGCCGAACATCGTGGCTACACCTTC.

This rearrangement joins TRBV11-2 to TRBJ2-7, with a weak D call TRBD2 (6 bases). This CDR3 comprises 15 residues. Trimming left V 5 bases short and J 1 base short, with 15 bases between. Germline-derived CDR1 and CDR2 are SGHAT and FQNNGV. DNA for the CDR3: TGTGCCAGCAGCCTTGCAACCGCGGGGTCCTACGAGCAGTACTTC. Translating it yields CASSLATAGSYEQYF.

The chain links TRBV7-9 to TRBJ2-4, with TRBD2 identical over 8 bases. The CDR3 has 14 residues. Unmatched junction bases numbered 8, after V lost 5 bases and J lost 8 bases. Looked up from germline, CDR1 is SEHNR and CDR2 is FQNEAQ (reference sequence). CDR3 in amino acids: CASSLSGASYIQYF. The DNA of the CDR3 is TGTGCCAGCAGCCTTAGCGGGGCCTCGTACATTCAGTACTTC.

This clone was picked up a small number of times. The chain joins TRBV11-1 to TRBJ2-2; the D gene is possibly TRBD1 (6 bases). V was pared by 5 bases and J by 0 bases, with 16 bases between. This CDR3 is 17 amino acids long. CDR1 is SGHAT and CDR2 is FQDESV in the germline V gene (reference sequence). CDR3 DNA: TGTGCCAGCAGCCGACGTGGGGGCATATCGAACACCGGGGAGCTGTTTTTT. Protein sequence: CASSRRGGISNTGELFF.

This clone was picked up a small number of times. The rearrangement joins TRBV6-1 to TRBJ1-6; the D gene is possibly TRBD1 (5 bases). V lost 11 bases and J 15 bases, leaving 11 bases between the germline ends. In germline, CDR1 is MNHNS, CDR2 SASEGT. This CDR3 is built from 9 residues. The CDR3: CACCGHLHF. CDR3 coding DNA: TGTGCCTGCTGTGGACACCTCCACTTT.

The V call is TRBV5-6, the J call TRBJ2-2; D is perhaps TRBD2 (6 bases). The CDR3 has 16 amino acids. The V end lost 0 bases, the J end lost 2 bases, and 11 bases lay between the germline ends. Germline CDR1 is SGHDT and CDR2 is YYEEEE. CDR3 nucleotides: TGTGCCAGCAGCTTGGCTGCCGGGACTAACACCGGGGAGCTGTTTTTT. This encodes CASSLAAGTNTGELFF.

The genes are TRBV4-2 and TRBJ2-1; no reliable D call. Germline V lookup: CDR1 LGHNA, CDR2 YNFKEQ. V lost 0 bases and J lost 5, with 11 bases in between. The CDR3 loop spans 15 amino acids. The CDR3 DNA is TGTGCCAGCAGCCAAGATCCGGTCCCCGACAATGAGCAGTTCTTC. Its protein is CASSQDPVPDNEQFF.